The sequence of this T cell receptor (beta chain) was determined in a study of T cell responses to AZD1222 COVID-19 vaccine. Study-level findings and limits: Donors were chiefly white British, with a greater number of females, and clonal diversity was perhaps underestimated.

Germline CDR1 and CDR2: MDHEN and SYDVKM. V dropped 4 bases and J dropped 5 bases, with 15 bases sitting between them. The CDR3 totals 15 residues. A note on this clone: What it binds is not known.

Here immunoSEQ multiplex PCR was the method, and the copy in TCRdb shows in-frame clones only, minus some. Of 75,000 to 95,000 clones listed, roughly nine tenths are singletons. V and J are TRBV28 and TRBJ2-1; D may be TRBD1 or TRBD2 (5 bases each). The clonotype was recovered from an adult in good health. Sequenced material: peripheral blood, taken on day 0 of MenACWY control vaccination. The DNA of the CDR3 is TGTGCCAGCAGTTACCGCCGGGACGGTAACAATGAGCAGTTCTTC. It is translated as CASSYRRDGNNEQFF.